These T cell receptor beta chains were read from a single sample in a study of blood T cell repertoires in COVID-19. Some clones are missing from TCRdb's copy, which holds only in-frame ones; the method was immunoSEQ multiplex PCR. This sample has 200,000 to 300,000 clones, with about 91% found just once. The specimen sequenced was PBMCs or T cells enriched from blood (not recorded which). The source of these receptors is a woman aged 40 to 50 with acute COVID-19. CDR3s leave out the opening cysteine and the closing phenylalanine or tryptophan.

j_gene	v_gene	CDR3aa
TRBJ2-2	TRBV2	ASRSKDRGTGELF
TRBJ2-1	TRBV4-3	ASSRRLAGASYNEQF
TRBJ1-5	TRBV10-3	AIRISSNQPQH
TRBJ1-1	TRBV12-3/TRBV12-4	ASTYRATEAF
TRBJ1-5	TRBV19	ASSITDRRSQPQH
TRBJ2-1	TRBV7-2	ASSFRLAGSSYNEQF
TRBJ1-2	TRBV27	ASSRAGTGDGYT
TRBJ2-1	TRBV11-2	ASSLASGGFYNEQF
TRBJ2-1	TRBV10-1	ASSEMPSGVTL
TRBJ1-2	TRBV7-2	ASSLDSYGYT
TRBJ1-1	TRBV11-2	ASSPWVVGATEAF
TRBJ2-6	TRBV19	ASSIRDRGLSVLT
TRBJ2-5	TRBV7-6	ASSPLAGGEETQY
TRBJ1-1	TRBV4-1	ASSQDRAGANTEAF
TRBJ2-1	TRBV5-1	ASSSLGMNEQF
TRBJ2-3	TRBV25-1	ASEGTGSTDTQY
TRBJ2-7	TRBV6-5	ASSRYRGSYEQY
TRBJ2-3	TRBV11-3	ASASRATDTQY
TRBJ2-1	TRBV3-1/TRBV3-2	ASSGLGPKSYNEQF
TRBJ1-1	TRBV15	ATSRERTGNEAF
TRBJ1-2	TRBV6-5	ASSLTGYGYT
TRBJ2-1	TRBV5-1	ASSLGSGRFDEQF
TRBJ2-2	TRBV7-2	ASTLKRGTGELF
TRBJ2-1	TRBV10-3	AISDRSSGDGRGQF
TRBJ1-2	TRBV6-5	ASSRRGPYGYT
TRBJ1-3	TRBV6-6	ASSYYRTGSGNTIY
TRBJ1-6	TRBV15	ATSRDMNSPLH
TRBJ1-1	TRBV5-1	ASSSGTGPSSAF
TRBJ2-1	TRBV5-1	ASSFTGANEQF
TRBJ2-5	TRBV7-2	ASSTATGQETQY
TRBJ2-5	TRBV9	ASSVGRGRETQY
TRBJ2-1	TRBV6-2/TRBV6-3	ASSFAGLAGSGSYNEQF
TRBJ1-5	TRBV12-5	ASGWGQGVHQPQH
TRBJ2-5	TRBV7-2	ASSSGPGGRETQY
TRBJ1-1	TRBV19	ASSIASLATEAF
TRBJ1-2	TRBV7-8	ASSSEGYGYT
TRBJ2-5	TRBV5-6	ASSFPGGETQY
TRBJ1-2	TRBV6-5	ASRTGQGEGYT
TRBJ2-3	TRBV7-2	ASRLAGADTQY
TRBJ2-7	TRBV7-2	ASSASGSSYEQY
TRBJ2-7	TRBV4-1	ASSQDNGDSGTYEQY
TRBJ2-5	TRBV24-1	ATSDHGLAGQETQY
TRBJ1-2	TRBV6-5	ASSYSGAGGNYGYT
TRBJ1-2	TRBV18	ASSPYAEAGLYGYT